What follows are 17 T cell receptor beta chains derived from one specimen sequenced in a study of cytomegalovirus exposure and HLA in healthy donors. The PCR contained 60 Vbeta and 13 Jbeta primers. Profiled with immunoSEQ multiplex PCR; TCRdb holds only in-frame clones, not every one. Found here are about 99,000 clones, more than 75% of them singletons; the top ten hold approximately 5.3%. The sequenced sample consisted of PBMCs. These receptor sequences come from a young woman in good health and CMV-seropositive.

The chain links TRBV19 to TRBJ1-2; 11 bases agree with TRBD1. The CDR3 consists of 15 residues. Germline V gene sequence: CDR1 LNHDA, CDR2 SQIVND (reference sequence). With V trimmed by 2 bases and J by 7 bases, 6 bases remained unmatched. The CDR3 here is CASSIWDRGLSGYTF. The DNA of the CDR3 is TGTGCCAGTAGTATATGGGACAGGGGGTTGAGTGGCTACACCTTC.

CDR3 sequence: CASSLGAGGGLAGSETQYF. DNA for the CDR3: TGTGCCAGCAGCTTGGGGGCAGGGGGTGGCCTAGCGGGATCAGAGACCCAGTACTTC. This chain links TRBV5-6 with TRBJ2-5, with 9 nucleotides matching TRBD2. The CDR3 loop spans 19 amino acids. Germline V lookup: CDR1 SGHDT, CDR2 YYEEEE. Germline trimming cut 0 bases from V and 4 bases from J; bases unmatched to any gene: 16.

The chain couples TRBV27 to TRBJ1-5; D not resolved. The length of the CDR3 is 16 residues. Trimming stripped 2 bases from V and 2 bases from J, with 13 bases between. Germline CDR1 reads MNHEY; CDR2 reads SMNVEV (reference sequence). CDR3 protein: CASSLSRTRGNQPQHF. Written as DNA, the CDR3 is TGTGCCAGCAGTTTAAGTCGGACTCGAGGCAATCAGCCCCAGCATTTT.

V is TRBV28 and J is TRBJ2-1; TRBD1 is a possible D gene (6 bases). V lost 11 bases, J lost 4 bases, and 12 bases lay in between. Germline CDR1 and CDR2: MDHEN and SYDVKM. The CDR3 extends over 12 amino acids. As DNA, the CDR3 is TGTGCCGGGGGCGGCGGTTACAATGAGCAGTTCTTC. Translation: CAGGGGYNEQFF.

V usage is TRBV27 and J usage is TRBJ1-1, with TRBD1 identical over 9 bases. The CDR3 is 12 amino acids. V shed 6 bases and J 10 bases; nucleotides not matched to a gene: 6. Germline assignment: CDR1 MNHEY and CDR2 SMNVEV (reference sequence). The CDR3 DNA sequence: TGTGCCAGCAGCCCTACAGGGGGCGTAGCTTTCTTT. Translated: CASSPTGGVAFF.

This chain uses TRBV5-4 with TRBJ2-5; 10 bases fit TRBD2. The length of the CDR3 is 19 residues. The V gene's germline CDR1 is SGHNT and CDR2 YYREEE (reference sequence). Trimming took 3 bases from V and 5 from J; bases not matched to a gene: 19. CDR3 sequence reads: CASSSSLSSGSISSETQYF. CDR3 DNA: TGTGCCAGCAGCTCGTCCCTCTCTAGCGGGAGTATTTCGAGCGAGACCCAGTACTTC.

CDR3 protein: CASSKDRGLGKLFF. The CDR3 DNA reads as TGTGCCAGCAGCAAGGACAGGGGGCTCGGAAAACTGTTTTTT. This sequence joins TRBV7-6 and TRBJ1-4; 11 nucleotides match TRBD1. This CDR3 is 14 amino acids long. CDR1 is SGHVS and CDR2 is FNYEAQ in the germline V gene. V dropped 5 bases and J dropped 10; count of bases not matched to a gene: 6.

J is TRBJ1-5 and V is TRBV6-1; no reliable D call. Germline CDR1 reads MNHNS; CDR2 reads SASEGT. With 4 bases removed from V and 0 bases from J, the gap between germline ends came to 16 bases. The CDR3 is 17 residues long. In DNA, the CDR3 is TGTGCCAGCAGTGTAATTCTGGGCAGTTCTAGCAATCAGCCCCAGCATTTT. Its translation is CASSVILGSSSNQPQHF.

The rearrangement links TRBV28 to TRBJ2-5; 12 bases fit TRBD2. This CDR3 is 16 amino acids long. V shed 5 bases, J shed 2 bases, and the junction held 6 bases outside the gene matches. Per germline, CDR1 MDHEN and CDR2 SYDVKM. The CDR3 region is CASSPWTSGKQETQYF. The CDR3 DNA follows: TGTGCCAGCAGTCCGTGGACTAGCGGGAAACAAGAGACCCAGTACTTC.

V usage is TRBV2 and J usage is TRBJ2-5; 8 bases map to TRBD2. This CDR3 is built from 15 residues. Germline CDR1 SNHLY, CDR2 FYNNEI. With 6 bases clipped from V and 0 bases from J, the junction kept 6 bases outside the gene matches. The CDR3 DNA follows: TGTGCCAGCAGGACGCGACTAGCGAACCAAGAGACCCAGTACTTC. Translation: CASRTRLANQETQYF. The variable domain in full, completed from reference TRBV2 and TRBJ2-5, reads EPEVTQTPSHQVTQMGQEVILRCVPISNHLYFYWYRQILGQKVEFLVSFYNNEISEKSEIFDDQFSVERPDGSNFTLKIRSTKLEDSAMYFCASRTRLANQETQYFGPGTRLLVL.

The chain is built from TRBV27 and TRBJ2-1; D perhaps matches TRBD2 (6 bases). The V end was cut by 2 bases, the J end by 1 base, with 12 bases between. The V gene's germline CDR1 is MNHEY and CDR2 SMNVEV (reference sequence). CDR3 length: 16 residues. The CDR3 DNA sequence: TGTGCCAGCAGTTTAACTAGCCCTTTTTCCTACAATGAGCAGTTCTTC. Translating it yields CASSLTSPFSYNEQFF.

V gene TRBV27 combines with J gene TRBJ2-3; 12 bases fit TRBD2. V was clipped by 6 bases and J by 14 bases; unmatched bases: 12. The CDR3 sequence is 14 residues long. Germline CDR1 MNHEY, CDR2 SMNVEV (reference sequence). The CDR3 protein is CASSPTSSGRASYF. The CDR3 bases are TGTGCCAGCAGCCCAACGTCTAGCGGGAGGGCCTCGTATTTT.

The chain combines TRBV4-1 with TRBJ1-2, with D perhaps TRBD1 (5 bases). This CDR3 is built from 15 residues. Looked up from germline, CDR1 is MGHRA and CDR2 is YSYEKL. Trimming took 0 bases from V and 3 from J, leaving 11 bases between them. CDR3 coding DNA: TGCGCCAGCAGCCAAGAGGGGGAGGAGTACTATGGCTACACCTTC. Its protein product is CASSQEGEEYYGYTF.

This rearrangement joins TRBV7-6 to TRBJ2-7; possibly TRBD1 for D (5 bases). The germline V gene has CDR1 SGHVS and CDR2 FNYEAQ. Deletions cut 0 bases from V and 4 bases from J, with 13 bases between. The CDR3 runs 15 residues. CDR3 in amino acids: CASSLATGPRYEQYF. Here the CDR3 DNA reads TGTGCCAGCAGCTTAGCCACAGGCCCCAGGTACGAGCAGTACTTC.

This clone occurred a few times. This chain links TRBV7-2 with TRBJ2-3; possible D gene TRBD1, 5 bases. The CDR3 runs to 14 residues. Trimming shortened V by 0 bases and J by 2 bases, and 6 bases separated the two germline ends. Per germline, CDR1 SGHTA and CDR2 FQGNSA. CDR3 nucleotide sequence: TGTGCCAGCAGCTTAGCTGGGGCCACAGATACGCAGTATTTT. Its protein is CASSLAGATDTQYF.

The rearrangement uses TRBV2 and TRBJ2-7; weak D call: TRBD2 (5 bases). In germline, CDR1 is SNHLY, CDR2 FYNNEI. Trimming removed 6 bases from V and 10 bases from J, with 13 bases in between. The CDR3 is 11 amino acids. The CDR3 here is CASRRVGAQYF. The CDR3 nucleotides are TGTGCCAGCAGGAGGGTCGGCGCACAGTACTTC.

V is TRBV28 and J is TRBJ2-7; TRBD1 aligns across 7 bases. With 3 bases clipped from V and 1 base from J, the junction kept 3 bases outside the gene matches. Germline values: CDR1 MDHEN, CDR2 SYDVKM. The CDR3 spans 14 residues. The CDR3 nucleotides read TGTGCCAGCAGTTTTGGGACAGTATCCTACGAGCAGTACTTC. It is translated as CASSFGTVSYEQYF.